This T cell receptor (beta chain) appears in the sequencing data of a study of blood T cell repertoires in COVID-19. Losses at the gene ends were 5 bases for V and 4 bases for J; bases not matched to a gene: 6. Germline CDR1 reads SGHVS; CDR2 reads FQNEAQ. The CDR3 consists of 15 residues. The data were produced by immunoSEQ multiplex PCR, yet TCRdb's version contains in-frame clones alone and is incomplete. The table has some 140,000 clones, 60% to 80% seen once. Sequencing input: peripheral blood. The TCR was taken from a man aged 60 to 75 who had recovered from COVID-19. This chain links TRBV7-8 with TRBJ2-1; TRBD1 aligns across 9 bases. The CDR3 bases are TGTGCCAGCAGCGTCGACAGGGGGAGTTACAATGAGCAGTTCTTC. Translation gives CASSVDRGSYNEQFF.